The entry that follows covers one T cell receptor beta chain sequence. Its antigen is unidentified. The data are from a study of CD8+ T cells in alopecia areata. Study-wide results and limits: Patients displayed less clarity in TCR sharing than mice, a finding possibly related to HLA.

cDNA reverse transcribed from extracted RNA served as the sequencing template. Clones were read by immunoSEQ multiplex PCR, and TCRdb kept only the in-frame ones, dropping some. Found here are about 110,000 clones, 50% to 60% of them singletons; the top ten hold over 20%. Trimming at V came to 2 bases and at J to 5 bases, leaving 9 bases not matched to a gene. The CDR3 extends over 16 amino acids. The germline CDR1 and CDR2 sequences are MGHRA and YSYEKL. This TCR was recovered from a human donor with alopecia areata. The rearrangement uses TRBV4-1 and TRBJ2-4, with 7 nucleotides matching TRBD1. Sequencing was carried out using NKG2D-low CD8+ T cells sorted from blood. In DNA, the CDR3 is TGCGCCAGCAGCCAAATTCAGGGGGTCGCCCAAAACATTCAGTACTTC. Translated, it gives CASSQIQGVAQNIQYF.